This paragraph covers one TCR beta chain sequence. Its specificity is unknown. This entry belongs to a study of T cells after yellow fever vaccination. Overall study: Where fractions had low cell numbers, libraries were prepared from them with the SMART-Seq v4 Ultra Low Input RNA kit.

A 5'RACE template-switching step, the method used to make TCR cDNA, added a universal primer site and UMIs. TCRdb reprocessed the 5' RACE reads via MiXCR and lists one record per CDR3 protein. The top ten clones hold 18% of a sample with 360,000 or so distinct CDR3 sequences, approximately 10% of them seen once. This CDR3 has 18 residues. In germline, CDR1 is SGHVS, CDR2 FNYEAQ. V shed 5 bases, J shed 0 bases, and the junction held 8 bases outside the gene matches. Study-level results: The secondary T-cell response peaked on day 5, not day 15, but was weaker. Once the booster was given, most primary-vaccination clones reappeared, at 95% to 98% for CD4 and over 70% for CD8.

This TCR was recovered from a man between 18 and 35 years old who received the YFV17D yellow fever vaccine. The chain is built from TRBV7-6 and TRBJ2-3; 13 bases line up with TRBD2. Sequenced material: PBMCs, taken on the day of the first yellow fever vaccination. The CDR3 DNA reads TGTGCCAGCAGCCAAAAAAGGACTAGCGGGGGCAGCACAGATACGCAGTATTTT. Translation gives CASSQKRTSGGSTDTQYF.